This T cell receptor beta chain was retrieved from a study of identical twins. This clonotype was picked up many times. Trimming cost V 5 bases and J 0 bases, with 10 bases left between them. CDR3 length equals 15 residues. Via MiXCR, TCRdb re-called the 5' RACE reads, giving one row per CDR3 protein. The sample has around 670,000 distinct CDR3 sequences; around 5.7% are singletons. This TCR came from a man between 18 and 29 years old in good health. Source material: naive T cells sorted from blood. This chain joins TRBV12-3 or TRBV12-4 and TRBJ1-4, with D possibly being TRBD1 (6 bases). CDR3 residues: CASSPQGSTNEKLFF. DNA for the CDR3: TGTGCCAGCAGTCCGCAGGGGTCAACTAATGAAAAACTGTTTTTT.